Below, one T cell receptor beta chain is given with its context. The data originate from a study of blood T cell repertoires in COVID-19. Overall study context: COVID-19 samples collected from the United States, Italy and Spain covered acute and convalescent phases.

TCRdb's copy holds only in-frame clones and misses some; the assay was immunoSEQ multiplex PCR. This sample has fewer than 110,000 clones, with about 90% found just once. The CDR3 sequence is 16 residues long. Deletions cut 4 bases from V and 3 bases from J, with 18 bases between. The material sequenced was peripheral blood. This receptor was identified in a woman in her sixties or seventies with acute or convalescent COVID-19. The chain is built from TRBV23-1 and TRBJ1-1, with D possibly being TRBD1 (5 bases). TRBV23-1 is an open reading frame whose function is uncertain. The CDR3 DNA is TGCGCCAGCAGTCTAAGGGGATGGAAGGAAGACACTGAAGCTTTCTTT. Translating it yields CASSLRGWKEDTEAFF.